This T cell receptor (beta chain) was profiled in a study of cytomegalovirus exposure and HLA in healthy donors. Worth noting for this clone: At one end, the junction sequence differs from germline, possibly due to a read error.

Amplification used 60 Vbeta primers and 13 Jbeta primers. Profiled with immunoSEQ multiplex PCR; TCRdb holds only in-frame clones, not every one. The repertoire holds more than 95,000 clones, with approximately 64% as singletons. This CDR3 has 15 residues. Germline loops: CDR1 MDHEN, CDR2 SYDVKM. The origin of this receptor is a man in his 60s in good health and CMV-seronegative. This chain connects TRBV28 to TRBJ2-7, with TRBD1 matching 8 bases. Sequencing used PBMCs. The CDR3 sequence: CASTPTGVESYEQYF. The CDR3 coding sequence is TGTGCTAGCACCCCGACAGGGGTTGAGTCCTACGAGCAGTACTTC.